This T cell receptor beta chain was observed in a study of CD8+ T cells in alopecia areata. Overall study context: Tofacitinib was taken orally by treated patients, and the dose was 5 to 10 mg twice daily. Overall study findings and caveats: Scalp samples also yield sequences of resident alphabeta T cells from normal skin.

Trimming at V came to 7 bases and at J to 8 bases, leaving 11 bases not matched to a gene. The CDR3 is made up of 13 amino acids. Germline CDR1 SQVTM, CDR2 ANQGSEA. cDNA reverse transcribed from extracted RNA served as the sequencing template. Libraries were prepared by immunoSEQ multiplex PCR; TCRdb keeps only in-frame clonotypes and omits some of them. The data hold 140,000 to 150,000 clones, with around 47% observed a single time. This clone was found a few times. Its antigen is unidentified. Collected material from alopecia areata patients comprised lesional scalp punch biopsies and peripheral blood. PBMCs served as the source from which CD4+ and CD8+ T cells were sorted.

Material for sequencing was CD4+ T cells sorted from blood. The sequence came from a human donor with alopecia areata. The chain is built from TRBV29-1 and TRBJ1-1, with 9 bases that match TRBD1. The CDR3 nucleotides read TGCAGCGCCGGGCCGGGACAGGGAGGAGAAGCTTTCTTT. Amino acid sequence: CSAGPGQGGEAFF.